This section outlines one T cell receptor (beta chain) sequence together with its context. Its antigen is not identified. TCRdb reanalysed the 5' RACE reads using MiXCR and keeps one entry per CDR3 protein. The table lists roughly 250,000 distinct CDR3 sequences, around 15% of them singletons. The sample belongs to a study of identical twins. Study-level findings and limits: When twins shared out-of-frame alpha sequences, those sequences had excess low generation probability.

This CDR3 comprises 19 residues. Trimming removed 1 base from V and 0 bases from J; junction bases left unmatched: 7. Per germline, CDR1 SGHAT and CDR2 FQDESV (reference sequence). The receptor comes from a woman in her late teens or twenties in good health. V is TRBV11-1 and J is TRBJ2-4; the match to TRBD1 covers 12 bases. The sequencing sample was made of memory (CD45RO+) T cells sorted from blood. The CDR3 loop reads CASSLDGTGGSLAKNIQYF. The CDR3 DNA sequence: TGTGCCAGCAGCTTAGACGGGACAGGGGGCTCACTAGCCAAAAACATTCAGTACTTC.